The source of this T cell receptor beta chain is a study of identical twins. V was shortened by 7 bases and J by 2 bases, with 15 bases between the two germline ends. The CDR3 spans 14 residues. From germline, CDR1 is LGHDT and CDR2 YNNKEL (reference sequence). Via MiXCR, TCRdb re-called the 5' RACE reads, giving one row per CDR3 protein. The sample consists of about 470,000 distinct CDR3 sequences, around 24% of them appearing once. This clonotype was detected only a few times. These data were also reused for a study on T cells expressing NK-cell markers.

The sequencing input was CD4+ T cells sorted from blood. The receptor was isolated from a woman between 18 and 29 years old in good health. The chain has TRBV3-1 and TRBJ2-7; D call uncertain. As DNA, the CDR3 is TGTGCCAGCACCGGCACCCCGGGCCCCTACGAGCAGTACTTC. Protein: CASTGTPGPYEQYF.